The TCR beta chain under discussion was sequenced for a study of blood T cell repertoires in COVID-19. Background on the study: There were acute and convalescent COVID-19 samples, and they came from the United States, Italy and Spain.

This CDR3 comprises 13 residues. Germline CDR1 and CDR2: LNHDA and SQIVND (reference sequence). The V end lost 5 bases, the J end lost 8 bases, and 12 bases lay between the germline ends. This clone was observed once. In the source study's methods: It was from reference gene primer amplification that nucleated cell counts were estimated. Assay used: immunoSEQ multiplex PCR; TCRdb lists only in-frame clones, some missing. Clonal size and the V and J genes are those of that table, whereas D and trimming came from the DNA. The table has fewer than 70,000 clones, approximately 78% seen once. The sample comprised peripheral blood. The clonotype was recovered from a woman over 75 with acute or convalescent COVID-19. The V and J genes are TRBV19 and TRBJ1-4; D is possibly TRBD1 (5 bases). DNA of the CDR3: TGTGCCAGTAGTGCGGCAGGGCGGGAAAAACTGTTTTTT. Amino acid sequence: CASSAAGREKLFF. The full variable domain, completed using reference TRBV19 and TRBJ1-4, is DGGITQSPKYLFRKEGQNVTLSCEQNLNHDAMYWYRQDPGQGLRLIYYSQIVNDFQKGDIAEGYSVSREKKESFPLTVTSAQKNPTAFYLCASSAAGREKLFFGSGTQLSVL.